The clone carrying this T cell receptor (beta chain) has ten or more counts. Its target is unknown. TCRdb itself ran the 5' RACE reads through MiXCR, one entry per CDR3 protein. The sample carries around 70,000 distinct CDR3 sequences, less than 5.5% recorded once. The data belong to a study of neurological immune-mediated disorders. Study-wide results and caveats: Expanded clones shared no CDR3 amino acid sequences across subjects, suggesting private repertoires in all groups.

Per the germline V gene, CDR1 is LGHDT and CDR2 is YNNKEL (reference sequence). Trimming stripped 0 bases from V and 3 bases from J, with 9 bases between. This CDR3 contains 14 residues. The chain links TRBV3-1 to TRBJ2-7, with no clear D. This TCR derives from a woman between 25 and 40 years old with multiple sclerosis. Sequencing input: PBMCs. This CDR3 is CASSQDYRSYEQYF. The CDR3 region has the DNA TGTGCCAGCAGCCAAGATTATAGGAGCTACGAGCAGTACTTC.